Listed here are 22 T cell receptor beta chains from one sample, sequenced in a study of blood T cell repertoires in COVID-19. TCRdb's copy holds only in-frame clones and misses some; the assay was immunoSEQ multiplex PCR. The profile shows about 260,000 clones, 88% of them singletons. What was sequenced was peripheral blood. The receptors shown here come from a human donor in a cohort sampled during active COVID-19.

The rearrangement uses TRBV27 and TRBJ1-2; TRBD1 agrees at 9 bases. V lost 4 bases and J lost 7; bases outside the gene matches: 4. Germline values: CDR1 MNHEY, CDR2 SMNVEV (reference sequence). The CDR3 has 13 amino acids. The CDR3 loop reads CASSYDRGGGYTF. CDR3 coding DNA: TGTGCCAGCAGTTACGACAGGGGGGGTGGCTACACCTTC.

Written as DNA, the CDR3 is TGTGCCAGCAGTCAAACGGGGTACGATGGCTACACCTTC. It translates to CASSQTGYDGYTF. This chain connects TRBV3-1 (or the pseudogene TRBV3-2) to TRBJ1-2; no firm D call. The CDR3 spans 13 residues. V lost 6 bases and J lost 6, with 14 bases in between. Per the germline V gene, CDR1 is LGHDT and CDR2 is YNNKEL (reference sequence).

The genes are TRBV30 and TRBJ1-2; possible D gene TRBD1, 5 bases. The CDR3 has 13 amino acids. Trimming removed 0 bases from V and 8 bases from J, with 13 bases in between. Germline V gene lookup returns CDR1 GTSNPN and CDR2 SVGIG (reference sequence). In nucleotides, the CDR3 is TGTGCCTGGAGTGTTGAATACAGGCGGGGCTACACCTTC. It translates to CAWSVEYRRGYTF.

The chain joins TRBV5-1 to TRBJ2-7; 7 nucleotides agree with TRBD2. V lost 1 base and J lost 2; bases outside the gene matches: 3. CDR1 and CDR2 from the germline V gene are SGHRS and YFSETQ. The CDR3 runs 14 residues. This chain's CDR3 is CASSLRGRAYEQYF. The CDR3 nucleotides read TGCGCCAGCAGCTTGAGAGGGAGGGCCTACGAGCAGTACTTC.

V and J are TRBV6-5 and TRBJ1-1; 8 bases match TRBD1. Germline CDR1 and CDR2: MNHEY and SVGAGI. V was pared by 6 bases and J by 4 bases, with 7 bases of the junction left unmatched. The CDR3 is made up of 14 amino acids. The CDR3 region has the DNA TGTGCCAGCAGCCCCAGGGGGCCGGGCACTGAAGCTTTCTTT. Encoded protein: CASSPRGPGTEAFF.

V is TRBV5-1 and J is TRBJ2-1; 8 bases line up with TRBD2. The V gene end was trimmed by 0 bases and the J gene end by 6 bases; junction bases not matched to a gene: 5. The germline V gene encodes CDR1 SGHRS and CDR2 YFSETQ. This CDR3 region has 15 residues. The CDR3 region is CASSLGLAGSNEQFF. DNA of the CDR3: TGCGCCAGCAGCTTGGGCCTAGCGGGTAGCAATGAGCAGTTCTTC.

V is TRBV28 and J is TRBJ2-3, with 9 positions matching TRBD2. CDR1 MDHEN and CDR2 SYDVKM come from the germline V gene. With 0 bases clipped from V and 1 base from J, the junction kept 8 bases outside the gene matches. The CDR3 covers 18 residues. The CDR3 DNA reads as TGTGCCAGCAGTTTATGGGTAGCGGGAGTTGCGGGCACAGATACGCAGTATTTT. Translation: CASSLWVAGVAGTDTQYF.

The J gene is TRBJ2-7, the V gene TRBV4-3, with a tentative D call TRBD2 (6 bases). V lost 0 bases and J lost 8, with 20 bases in between. This CDR3 has 16 residues. The germline gives CDR1 LGHNA, CDR2 YSLEER. Written as DNA, the CDR3 is TGCGCCAGCAGCCAAGACTCCCGCGGGTTAGCGGATAAGCAGTACTTC. Protein: CASSQDSRGLADKQYF.

This rearrangement joins TRBV14 to TRBJ1-2; TRBD1 matches at 8 bases. Per germline, CDR1 SGHDN and CDR2 FVKESK. This CDR3 contains 13 residues. V lost 5 bases to trimming and J lost 4 bases; unmatched junction nucleotides: 3. The CDR3 DNA reads TGTGCCAGCAGCGTGGACAGGGTCTATGGCTACACCTTC. This codes for CASSVDRVYGYTF.

CDR3: CASSPNVRKTANYGYTF. For the CDR3, the DNA is TGTGCCAGCAGCCCAAATGTCCGCAAAACAGCTAACTATGGCTACACCTTC. The chain has TRBV27 and TRBJ1-2; D gene unclear. The CDR3 covers 17 residues. The V gene lost 6 bases and the J gene lost 0 bases, with 20 bases spanning the gap. Germline V gives CDR1 MNHEY, CDR2 SMNVEV (reference sequence).

This chain's CDR3 is CASSPSGYEQYF. The CDR3 DNA is TGTGCCAGCAGTCCTAGCGGCTACGAGCAGTACTTC. The gene calls are TRBV2 and TRBJ2-7; 7 nucleotides align to TRBD2. The CDR3 spans 12 residues. The germline CDR1 and CDR2 sequences are SNHLY and FYNNEI. V gave up 5 bases and J gave up 3 bases; unmatched junction bases: 1.

V and J are TRBV28 and TRBJ1-5; TRBD1 agrees at 7 bases. There are 12 residues in the CDR3. CDR1 and CDR2 (germline): MDHEN, SYDVKM. V lost 8 bases, J lost 5 bases, and 3 bases stayed unmatched. The CDR3 region is CASGTADQPQHF. The CDR3 DNA is TGTGCCAGCGGGACAGCCGATCAGCCCCAGCATTTT.

The DNA of the CDR3 is TGTGCCATCAGTGACTCGACTAGCGGGAGGTTGGAGACCCAGTACTTC. This translates into CAISDSTSGRLETQYF. This chain uses TRBV10-3 with TRBJ2-5; 13 bases line up with TRBD2. J gave up 5 bases and V 3 bases, and 6 bases lay outside the gene matches. The CDR3 is made up of 16 amino acids. Germline V gene sequence: CDR1 ENHRY, CDR2 SYGVKD.

The V gene is TRBV6-2 or TRBV6-3, the J gene TRBJ2-7; D not certain. CDR3 size: 13 residues. Trimming left V 6 bases short and J 4 bases short, with 13 bases between. In germline, CDR1 is MNHEY, CDR2 SVGEGT. The CDR3 DNA sequence: TGTGCCAGCAGCCATACGACATATTACGAGCAGTACTTC. Translated: CASSHTTYYEQYF.

This clone has a handful of counts. The chain uses TRBV6-2 or TRBV6-3 and TRBJ2-3, with a possible D match to TRBD1 (6 bases). Germline-derived CDR1 and CDR2 are MNHEY and SVGEGT. Trimming shortened V by 5 bases and J by 3 bases, and 15 bases separated the two germline ends. The CDR3 is 15 residues long. The CDR3 sequence is CASSQGRFVTDTQYF. CDR3 bases: TGTGCCAGCAGTCAGGGGCGGTTTGTGACAGATACGCAGTATTTT.

The rearrangement links TRBV27 to TRBJ2-3; 7 bases map to TRBD1. Germline V lookup: CDR1 MNHEY, CDR2 SMNVEV (reference sequence). J lost 8 bases, V lost 3 bases, and 8 bases had no gene match. CDR3 length: 14 amino acids. The CDR3: CASSFKRSGGTQYF. The DNA for the CDR3 is TGTGCCAGCAGTTTTAAGAGGTCAGGGGGTACGCAGTATTTT.

The chain carries TRBV19 and TRBJ1-2; maybe TRBD1 (5 bases). Germline V gene lookup returns CDR1 LNHDA and CDR2 SQIVND (reference sequence). Trimming took off 6 bases at V and 4 bases at J, with 18 bases between the two ends. The CDR3 is 15 residues long. CDR3 bases: TGTGCCAGTAGAGTTCTGGGAGGGGAATCCTATGGCTACACCTTC. Its protein product is CASRVLGGESYGYTF.

The rearrangement joins TRBV4-3 to TRBJ2-5, with D possibly TRBD1 on 5 matching bases. Gene TRBJ2-7 matches the end of the DNA better, so the J call may be wrong. CDR1 and CDR2 (germline): LGHNA, YSLEER. The CDR3 totals 16 residues. The chain's CDR3 is CASSQDFGHPPSEQYF. Written as DNA, the CDR3 is TGCGCCAGCAGCCAAGATTTTGGACACCCCCCCTCCGAGCAGTACTTC.

The rearrangement uses TRBV19 and TRBJ1-1, with D possibly matching TRBD1 (6 bases). Deletions cut 6 bases from V and 7 bases from J, with 9 bases between. This CDR3 is 11 amino acids long. Germline V gives CDR1 LNHDA, CDR2 SQIVND (reference sequence). This chain's CDR3 is CASSGQSEAFF. The CDR3 DNA reads TGTGCCAGTAGCGGACAGAGTGAAGCTTTCTTT.

This clone was detected once. CDR3: CASSQAGTGDSPLHF. Here the CDR3 DNA reads TGCGCCAGCAGCCAAGCCGGGACAGGGGATTCACCCCTCCACTTT. The chain links TRBV4-3 to TRBJ1-6; TRBD1 matches 10 bases. V shed 1 base and J 8 bases; nucleotides not matched to a gene: 2. There are 15 residues in the CDR3. The germline CDR1 and CDR2 sequences are LGHNA and YSLEER.

The chain joins TRBV2 to TRBJ2-5, with 10 nucleotides matching TRBD2. CDR1 and CDR2 from the germline V gene are SNHLY and FYNNEI. The J segment lost 0 bases and the V segment lost 7 bases, leaving 14 bases of the junction unmatched. The CDR3 runs 18 residues. Here the CDR3 DNA reads TGTGCCAGCATGGGGCTAGCGGGGGCCCTACGCGACCAAGAGACCCAGTACTTC. Protein product: CASMGLAGALRDQETQYF. Looking up the rest from reference TRBV2 and TRBJ2-5 gives the full variable domain: EPEVTQTPSHQVTQMGQEVILRCVPISNHLYFYWYRQILGQKVEFLVSFYNNEISEKSEIFDDQFSVERPDGSNFTLKIRSTKLEDSAMYFCASMGLAGALRDQETQYFGPGTRLLVL.

The chain has TRBV23-1 and TRBJ2-5; 7 nucleotides agree with TRBD2. TRBV23-1 is sorted into the ORF group, with uncertain function. This CDR3 comprises 19 residues. The trim removed 6 bases at V and 3 bases at J, leaving 22 bases unmatched. The CDR3 sequence is CASRNLGDRGREGEETQYF. CDR3 DNA sequence: TGCGCCAGCAGAAACCTAGGGGATCGGGGCAGGGAGGGAGAAGAGACCCAGTACTTC.